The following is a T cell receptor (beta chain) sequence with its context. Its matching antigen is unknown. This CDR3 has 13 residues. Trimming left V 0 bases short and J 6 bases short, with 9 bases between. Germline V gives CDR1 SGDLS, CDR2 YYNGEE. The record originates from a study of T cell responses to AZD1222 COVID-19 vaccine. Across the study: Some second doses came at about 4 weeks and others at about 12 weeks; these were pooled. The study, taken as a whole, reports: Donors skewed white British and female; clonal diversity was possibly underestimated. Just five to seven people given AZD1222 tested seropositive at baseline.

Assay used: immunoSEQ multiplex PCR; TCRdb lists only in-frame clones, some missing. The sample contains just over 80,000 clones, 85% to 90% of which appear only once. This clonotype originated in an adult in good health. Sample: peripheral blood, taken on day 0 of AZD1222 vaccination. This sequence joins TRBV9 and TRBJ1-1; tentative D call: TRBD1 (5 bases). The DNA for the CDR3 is TGTGCCAGCAGCGTAGAAATCAGGGCTGAAGCTTTCTTT. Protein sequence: CASSVEIRAEAFF.